This TCR beta chain was retrieved from a study of cytotoxic CD8 clonotypes in ibrutinib-treated CLL. Study overall: Mean yields were 255,043 productive templates and tens of thousands of productive rearrangements per sample.

The method was immunoSEQ multiplex PCR; TCRdb's version includes in-frame clones alone and lacks a portion of them. The repertoire has 70,000 to 85,000 clones, more than 70% of them found once; the top ten carry more than 7.5%. This material consisted of PBMCs, taken at disease progression, from a patient treated with ibrutinib. The receptor was derived from a human donor with chronic lymphocytic leukemia.

CDR3 loop: CASTTGLGPPSTDTQYF. CDR3 in DNA: TGTGCCAGCACCACGGGACTCGGGCCTCCTAGCACAGATACGCAGTATTTT. V and J are TRBV19 and TRBJ2-3, with TRBD2 as a possible D gene (6 bases). Germline V lookup: CDR1 LNHDA, CDR2 SQIVND (reference sequence). This CDR3 region has 17 residues. Trimming shortened V by 9 bases and J by 0 bases, and 22 bases separated the two germline ends.